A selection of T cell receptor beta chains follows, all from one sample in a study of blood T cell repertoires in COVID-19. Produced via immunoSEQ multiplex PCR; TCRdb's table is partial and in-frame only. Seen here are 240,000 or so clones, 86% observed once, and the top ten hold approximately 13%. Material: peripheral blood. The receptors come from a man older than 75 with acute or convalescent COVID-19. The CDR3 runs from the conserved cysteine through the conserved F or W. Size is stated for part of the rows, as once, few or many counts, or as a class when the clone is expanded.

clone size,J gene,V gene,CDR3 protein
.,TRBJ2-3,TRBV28,CASSLTAGSLNTQYF
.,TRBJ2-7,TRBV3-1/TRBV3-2,CASSLPGLPYEQYF
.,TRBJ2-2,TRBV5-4,CASSLRRGNTGELFF
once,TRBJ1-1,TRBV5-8,CASSLLGQGRNTEAFF
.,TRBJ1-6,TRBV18,CASSRTGQSPLHF
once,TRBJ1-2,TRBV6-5,CASSYVQGANYGYTF
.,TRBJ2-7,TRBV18,CASSPPDGQGPYEQYF
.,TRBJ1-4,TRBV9,CASSANLRTTATNEKLFF
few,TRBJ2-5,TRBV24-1,CATSKAGTNRETQYF
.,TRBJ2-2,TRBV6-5,CASSYRLNTGELFF
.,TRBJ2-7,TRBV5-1,CASSTDGTYEQYF
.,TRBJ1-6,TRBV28,CASSSPQGRSPLHF
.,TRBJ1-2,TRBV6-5,CASHPGYRGDYTF
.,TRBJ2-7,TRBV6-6,CASRTPGQGSEQYF
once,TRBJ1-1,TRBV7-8,CASSLGQLNTEAFF
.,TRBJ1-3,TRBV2,CASSAGTGSGNTIYF
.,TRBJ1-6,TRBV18,CASSSYSGWSYNSPLHF
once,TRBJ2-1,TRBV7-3,CASSSLSGSSYNEQFF
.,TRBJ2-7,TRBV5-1,CASSGGTSAYEQYF
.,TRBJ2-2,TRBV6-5,CASSNPGQNTGELFF
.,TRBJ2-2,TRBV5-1,CASSLPLAETGELFF
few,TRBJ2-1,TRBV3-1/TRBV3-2,CASSQGGPSYNEQFF
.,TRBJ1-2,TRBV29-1,CSVATPTGVRYGYTF
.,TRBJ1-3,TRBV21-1,CASSKEAGRTGNTIYF
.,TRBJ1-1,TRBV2,CASSDRAGSNTEAFF
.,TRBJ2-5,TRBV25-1,CASRGILRTQTQETQYF
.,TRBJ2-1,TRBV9,CASSVATGGPYNEQFF
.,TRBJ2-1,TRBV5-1,CASSLTAGGSGEQFF
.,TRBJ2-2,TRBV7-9,CASRTSPNTGELFF
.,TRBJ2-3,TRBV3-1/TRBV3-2,CASSQETGVTDTQYF
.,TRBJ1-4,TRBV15,CATSRWGQTNEKLFF